This T cell receptor beta chain was found in a study of Ad26.COV2.S vaccination and SARS-CoV-2 variants. Background on the study: The donor belonged to the COV1001 Ad26.COV2.S trial arm. Regarding the study as a whole: TCR breadth and depth analyses may have underestimated total T cell responses.

Some clones are missing from TCRdb's copy, which holds only in-frame ones; the method was immunoSEQ multiplex PCR. The data hold 350,000 to 400,000 clones, with about 88% observed a single time. Sample treatment: approximately 18 received Ad26.COV2.S at low or high dose, single or two shots; 5 received placebo; per-sample allocation not given. Sampling was done on day 63 after the first vaccine or placebo injection. Participants' vaccine, an Ad26 vector, delivered Wuhan-strain SARS-CoV-2 spike. As for this clone: Its antigen is currently unknown.

This CDR3 has 15 residues. Germline-derived CDR1 and CDR2 are MNHEY and SMNVEV (reference sequence). The V end lost 2 bases, the J end lost 0 bases, and 9 bases lay between the germline ends. Sequencing used peripheral blood, obtained in a trial of Ad26.COV2.S vaccine versus placebo. The genes are TRBV27 and TRBJ2-3, with D uncertain. This TCR derives from a person between 18 and 59 years old who received the Ad26.COV2.S COVID-19 vaccine or a placebo. The CDR3 DNA reads TGTGCCAGCAGTTTAACGGCGGCAAGCACAGATACGCAGTATTTT. It specifies CASSLTAASTDTQYF.